This T cell receptor beta chain was sequenced in a study of T cells expressing NK-cell markers. Study results and caveats: Dominance of the CD3+CD56-NKG2C+ fraction by these clonotypes also held in a handful of donors. The dominant NKG2C+ clonotypes represented about 1.0-7.5% of CD8+ T cells in six donors.

Comments on this clonotype: Its target is not known.

The CDR3 has 15 residues. The germline V gene encodes CDR1 SQVTM and CDR2 ANQGSEA. UMIs were included in TCR beta cDNA generated by 5'RACE template switching. TCRdb reworked the 5' RACE reads into one entry per CDR3 protein, no DNA. The repertoire shows about 160,000 distinct CDR3 sequences; the top ten hold about 18%. The rearrangement links TRBV29-1 to TRBJ2-3; TCRdb calls TRBD1, which cannot be checked without DNA. This receptor was taken from a woman between 18 and 69 years old in good health. The specimen sequenced was blood T cells: a sorted CD56 or NKG2C T cell subset, CD4+ or CD8+ T cells, or bulk PBMC T cells (not recorded which). The CDR3 here is CSVEDTGGVSDTQYF.